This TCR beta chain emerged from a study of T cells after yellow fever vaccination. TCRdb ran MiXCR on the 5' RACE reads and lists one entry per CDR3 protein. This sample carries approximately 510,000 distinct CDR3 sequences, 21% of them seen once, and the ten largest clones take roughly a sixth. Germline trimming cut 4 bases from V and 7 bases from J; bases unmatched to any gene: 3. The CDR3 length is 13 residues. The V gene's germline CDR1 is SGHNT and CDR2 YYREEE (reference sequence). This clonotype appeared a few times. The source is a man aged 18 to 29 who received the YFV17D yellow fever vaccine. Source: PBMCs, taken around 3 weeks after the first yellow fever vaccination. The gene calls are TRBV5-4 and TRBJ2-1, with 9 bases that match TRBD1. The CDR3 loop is CASSGDRVNEQFF. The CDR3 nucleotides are TGTGCCAGCAGCGGGGACAGGGTAAATGAGCAGTTCTTC.